The rows below give T cell receptor beta chains drawn from one sample of a study of cytomegalovirus exposure and HLA in healthy donors. The data were produced by immunoSEQ multiplex PCR, yet TCRdb's version contains in-frame clones alone and is incomplete. The sample includes approximately 150,000 clones, about 89% of them seen just once. Sequencing was done on a sample of PBMCs. All receptors derive from a man between 18 and 29 years old in good health and CMV-seropositive. CDR3s include the opening cysteine and the closing phenylalanine or tryptophan. A D gene is named only where the DNA matches it firmly. Some rows have no size entry. The others give once, few or many, or a class for an expanded clone.

V	size	J	D	CDR3	DNA
TRBV2	.	TRBJ1-1	.	CASRRNKPLGILADEAFF	TGTGCCAGCAGGCGGAATAAACCACTTGGGATCTTAGCGGATGAAGCTTTCTTT
TRBV4-3	.	TRBJ2-1	TRBD2	CASSQGGGGSNEQFF	TGCGCCAGCAGCCAAGGTGGTGGCGGGAGTAATGAGCAGTTCTTC
TRBV29-1	.	TRBJ2-3	.	CSVNTDTQYF	TGCAGCGTCAACACAGATACGCAGTATTTT
TRBV20-1	.	TRBJ2-7	.	CSARLLREQYF	TGCAGTGCTCGTCTTTTGAGGGAGCAGTACTTC
TRBV18	once	TRBJ2-3	.	CASAGPDTQYF	TGTGCCAGTGCGGGTCCAGATACGCAGTATTTT
TRBV27	.	TRBJ1-2	TRBD1	CASSLSYTTGTAAGYGYTF	TGTGCCAGCAGTTTATCCTATACTACAGGGACAGCCGCGGGGTATGGCTACACCTTC
TRBV6-4	.	TRBJ2-7	TRBD1	CASSAVGTGGSYEQYF	TGTGCCAGCAGTGCCGTAGGGACAGGGGGCTCCTACGAGCAGTACTTC
TRBV6-5	.	TRBJ1-4	.	CASRSGFSNEKLFF	TGTGCCAGCAGGTCAGGGTTTTCTAATGAAAAACTGTTTTTT
TRBV28	.	TRBJ2-7	TRBD2	CASHWLQAGGPGQYF	TGTGCCAGCCACTGGCTTCAGGCGGGAGGGCCCGGGCAGTACTTC
TRBV9	.	TRBJ2-7	.	CASSARDSPYEQYF	TGTGCCAGCAGCGCCCGGGACTCTCCTTACGAGCAGTACTTC
TRBV7-9	few	TRBJ1-5	.	CASSQQGGNQPQHF	TGTGCCAGCAGCCAACAGGGAGGCAATCAGCCCCAGCATTTT
TRBV5-6	.	TRBJ2-3	.	CASSWGDLTDTQYF	TGTGCCAGCAGCTGGGGAGACCTCACAGATACGCAGTATTTT
TRBV6-5	.	TRBJ1-2	.	CASSSQPQYYGYTF	TGTGCCAGCAGTTCACAGCCGCAGTACTATGGCTACACCTTC
TRBV27	.	TRBJ2-5	.	CASSPRTIPETQYF	TGTGCCAGCAGTCCCAGGACTATTCCGGAGACCCAGTACTTC
TRBV7-9	.	TRBJ2-3	.	CASSFIGADTQYF	TGTGCCAGCAGCTTTATTGGAGCAGATACGCAGTATTTT